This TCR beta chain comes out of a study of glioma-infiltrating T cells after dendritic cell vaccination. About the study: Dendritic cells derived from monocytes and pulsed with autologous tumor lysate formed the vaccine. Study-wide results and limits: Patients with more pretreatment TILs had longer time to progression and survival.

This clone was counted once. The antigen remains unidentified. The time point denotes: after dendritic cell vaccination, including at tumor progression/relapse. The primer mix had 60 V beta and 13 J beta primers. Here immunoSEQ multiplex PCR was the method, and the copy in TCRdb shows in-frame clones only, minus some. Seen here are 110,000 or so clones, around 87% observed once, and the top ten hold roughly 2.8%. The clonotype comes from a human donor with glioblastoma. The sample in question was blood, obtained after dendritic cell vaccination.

CDR3 loop: CASSRDRGDTGELFF. CDR3 nucleotide sequence: TGTGCCAGCTCACGGGACAGGGGAGACACCGGGGAGCTGTTTTTT. V usage is TRBV18 and J usage is TRBJ2-2; 10 nucleotides match TRBD1. Germline lookup yields CDR1 KGHSH and CDR2 LQKENI. The CDR3 totals 15 residues. V was clipped by 4 bases and J by 3 bases; unmatched bases: 2. Complete variable domain (other parts from reference TRBV18 and TRBJ2-2): NAGVMQNPRHLVRRRGQEARLRCSPMKGHSHVYWYRQLPEEGLKFMVYLQKENIIDESGMPKERFSAEFPKEGPSILRIQQVVRGDSAAYFCASSRDRGDTGELFFGEGSRLTVL.